The rows below give T cell receptor beta chains drawn from one sample of a study of vaccination effects on CD4 cells after COVID-19. These receptors have no identified antigens. Sequencing was performed with immunoSEQ multiplex PCR; in TCRdb, only in-frame clones are kept and a portion is missing. The table shows more than 35,000 clones, with about 81% occurring only once. The source was CD4+ T cells from PBMCs cultured without peptide, collected before COVID-19 vaccination. The origin of the receptors is a human donor who received a COVID-19 vaccine. The CDR3 runs from the conserved cysteine through the conserved F or W. A D gene is named only where the DNA matches it firmly. Not every row has a clone size; where given, it reads once, few, many or a size class.

abundance	j_gene	v_gene	d_gene	CDR3aa	CDR3nt
NA	TRBJ1-5	TRBV4-1	NA	CASSQSQADNQPQHF	TGCGCCAGCAGCCAAAGTCAGGCGGACAATCAGCCCCAGCATTTT
NA	TRBJ1-4	TRBV5-6	NA	CASSHRDGGDEKLFF	TGTGCCAGCAGCCACCGGGACGGAGGGGATGAAAAACTGTTTTTT
NA	TRBJ1-5	TRBV19	NA	CASSIGPGTSNQPQHF	TGTGCCAGTAGTATAGGACCCGGGACCAGCAATCAGCCCCAGCATTTT
once	TRBJ1-4	TRBV28	NA	CASSLMYGRTNEKLFF	TGTGCCAGCAGTTTAATGTATGGCAGAACAAATGAAAAACTGTTTTTT
once	TRBJ2-3	TRBV27	TRBD2	CASSLSLAGIADTQYF	TGTGCCAGCAGTTTAAGTTTAGCGGGGATCGCAGATACGCAGTATTTT
NA	TRBJ1-6	TRBV7-8	NA	CASSLFGGPTNSPLHF	TGTGCCAGCAGCTTATTCGGGGGGCCCACTAATTCACCCCTCCACTTT
NA	TRBJ2-3	TRBV30	TRBD2	CAWSARLRGGFTDTQYF	TGTGCCTGGAGTGCACGCCTCCGCGGGGGGTTCACAGATACGCAGTATTTT
once	TRBJ2-1	TRBV5-1	NA	CASSLVDKRNEQFF	TGCGCCAGCAGCTTGGTGGACAAGCGCAATGAGCAGTTCTTC
NA	TRBJ1-5	TRBV2	NA	CASRRQGNQPQHF	TGTGCCAGCAGGAGGCAGGGGAATCAGCCCCAGCATTTT
once	TRBJ2-5	TRBV11-2	NA	CASSLGGTGFQETQYF	TGTGCCAGCAGCTTAGGGGGGACGGGGTTCCAAGAGACCCAGTACTTC
NA	TRBJ1-6	TRBV7-9	NA	CASSFNAGVNSPLHF	TGTGCCAGCAGCTTCAATGCAGGGGTCAATTCACCCCTCCACTTT
NA	TRBJ2-1	TRBV12-3/TRBV12-4	NA	CASSLRALNEQFF	TGTGCCAGCAGTTTGCGAGCTCTTAATGAGCAGTTCTTC
NA	TRBJ2-3	TRBV5-5	NA	CASSNGVYSTDTQYF	TGTGCCAGCAGTAATGGGGTCTATAGCACAGATACGCAGTATTTT
NA	TRBJ1-5	TRBV27	TRBD1	CASSLTGRSNQPQHF	TGTGCCAGCAGTTTGACAGGGCGAAGCAATCAGCCCCAGCATTTT
few	TRBJ1-5	TRBV7-3	NA	CASSPNPSSNQPQHF	TGTGCCAGCAGCCCCAACCCGTCTAGCAATCAGCCCCAGCATTTT
NA	TRBJ1-6	TRBV2	TRBD1	CASSQETGMNSPLHF	TGTGCCAGCAGTCAGGAGACAGGGATGAATTCACCCCTCCACTTT
NA	TRBJ1-6	TRBV7-9	NA	CASSLEGLNSPLHF	TGTGCCAGCAGCTTGGAGGGACTTAATTCACCCCTCCACTTT
NA	TRBJ1-2	TRBV24-1	NA	CATSDLGGYGYTF	TGTGCCACCAGTGATTTGGGGGGATATGGCTACACCTTC
NA	TRBJ1-2	TRBV28	NA	CASRGQGSGIYGYTF	TGTGCCAGCAGGGGTCAGGGAAGTGGGATCTATGGCTACACCTTC
NA	TRBJ1-4	TRBV5-4	NA	CASSLGSTNEKLFF	TGTGCCAGCAGCTTGGGATCAACTAATGAAAAACTGTTTTTT
NA	TRBJ1-1	TRBV5-1	NA	CASSSTGFSPTGEAFF	TGCGCCAGCAGCTCGACCGGTTTTTCCCCCACGGGTGAAGCTTTCTTT
few	TRBJ1-2	TRBV9	NA	CASSPRGTENYGYTF	TGTGCCAGCAGCCCCCGAGGTACAGAGAACTATGGCTACACCTTC
NA	TRBJ2-5	TRBV7-3	TRBD2	CASSLAGGQETQYF	TGTGCCAGCAGCCTAGCGGGGGGCCAAGAGACCCAGTACTTC
NA	TRBJ1-1	TRBV19	NA	CASTPRTENTEAFF	TGTGCCAGTACCCCGAGGACAGAGAACACTGAAGCTTTCTTT
NA	TRBJ2-5	TRBV11-2	NA	CASSLGQQETQYF	TGTGCCAGCAGCCTCGGACAGCAAGAGACCCAGTACTTC
NA	TRBJ2-1	TRBV9	TRBD1	CASSVGGQGGFGEQFF	TGTGCCAGCAGCGTAGGCGGACAGGGAGGCTTTGGTGAGCAGTTCTTC
NA	TRBJ1-1	TRBV19	TRBD1	CASSIRDRRTEAFF	TGTGCCAGTAGTATCCGGGACAGGAGGACTGAAGCTTTCTTT
NA	TRBJ1-1	TRBV30	NA	CAWSLISEAFF	TGTGCCTGGAGTCTTATCAGTGAAGCTTTCTTT
NA	TRBJ1-1	TRBV5-1	NA	CASSPVGMNTEAFF	TGCGCCAGCAGCCCCGTAGGGATGAACACTGAAGCTTTCTTT
few	TRBJ1-5	TRBV5-6	TRBD1	CASSRLGTENQPQHF	TGTGCCAGCAGCCGCTTAGGGACAGAGAATCAGCCCCAGCATTTT
NA	TRBJ1-6	TRBV2	NA	CASRFSGSPLHF	TGTGCCAGCAGATTCTCGGGTTCACCCCTCCACTTT
NA	TRBJ2-5	TRBV9	TRBD2	CASSVDVGGETQYF	TGTGCCAGCAGCGTAGATGTGGGAGGGGAGACCCAGTACTTC
NA	TRBJ1-1	TRBV18	NA	CASSPTSNTEAFF	TGTGCCAGCTCACCAACATCGAACACTGAAGCTTTCTTT
NA	TRBJ2-5	TRBV24-1	TRBD1	CATSDPRLPGGEETQYF	TGTGCCACCAGTGATCCCCGACTTCCAGGGGGCGAAGAGACCCAGTACTTC
NA	TRBJ2-3	TRBV6-6	TRBD1	CASSPRKLLGQGSTDTQYF	TGTGCCAGCAGTCCCAGAAAGCTACTGGGACAGGGGAGCACAGATACGCAGTATTTT
NA	TRBJ1-6	TRBV9	NA	CASSAIRGEGSYNSPLHF	TGTGCCAGCAGCGCCATTAGGGGGGAAGGATCCTATAATTCACCCCTCCACTTT
once	TRBJ2-5	TRBV5-1	NA	CASSLLPGEETQYF	TGCGCCAGCAGCTTGTTACCTGGGGAAGAGACCCAGTACTTC
NA	TRBJ1-2	TRBV2	NA	CASSVGEAYGYTF	TGTGCCAGCAGTGTAGGGGAGGCCTATGGCTACACCTTC
NA	TRBJ1-2	TRBV18	NA	CASSGDGTRYGYTF	TGTGCCAGCTCAGGCGACGGGACGAGGTATGGCTACACCTTC
NA	TRBJ2-2	TRBV28	NA	CASSLGYLRTPNTGELFF	TGTGCCAGCAGTTTGGGTTACCTAAGGACACCGAACACCGGGGAGCTGTTTTTT
NA	TRBJ1-4	TRBV5-1	NA	CASRLGADVYEKLFF	TGCGCCAGCAGGCTAGGGGCTGACGTGTATGAAAAACTGTTTTTT
once	TRBJ1-3	TRBV4-1	NA	CASSAAGSGNSGNTIYF	TGCGCCAGCAGCGCCGCCGGTTCGGGCAACTCTGGAAACACCATATATTTT
NA	TRBJ2-1	TRBV6-5	NA	CASSPANPSDEQFF	TGTGCCAGCAGTCCTGCAAACCCTAGCGATGAGCAGTTCTTC
NA	TRBJ2-2	TRBV9	TRBD2	CASSVAMGGWNTGELFF	TGTGCCAGCAGCGTAGCGATGGGGGGGTGGAACACCGGGGAGCTGTTTTTT
NA	TRBJ2-5	TRBV6-5	NA	CASIYGQKEETQYF	TGTGCCAGCATTTATGGACAGAAAGAAGAGACCCAGTACTTC
NA	TRBJ1-4	TRBV10-3	TRBD1	CAISEPPGGGIGEKLFF	TGTGCCATCAGTGAGCCCCCAGGGGGCGGGATAGGGGAAAAACTGTTTTTT
NA	TRBJ1-1	TRBV14	TRBD1	CASSPGQGWEAFF	TGTGCCAGCAGCCCGGGACAGGGTTGGGAAGCTTTCTTT
NA	TRBJ1-1	TRBV5-5	NA	CASSGGILMNTEAFF	TGTGCCAGCAGCGGGGGGATCCTCATGAACACTGAAGCTTTCTTT
NA	TRBJ2-2	TRBV21-1	NA	CASSSDRPNTGELFF	TGTGCCAGCAGCAGCGACAGACCGAACACCGGGGAGCTGTTTTTT
NA	TRBJ1-2	TRBV25-1	TRBD1	CASSAGGYGYTF	TGTGCCAGCAGTGCAGGGGGCTATGGCTACACCTTC
NA	TRBJ1-5	TRBV7-2	NA	CASSLFREDQPQHF	TGTGCCAGCAGCTTATTCAGGGAAGATCAGCCCCAGCATTTT
NA	TRBJ1-2	TRBV28	NA	CASSLAGIDYGYTF	TGTGCCAGCAGTTTAGCAGGGATTGACTATGGCTACACCTTC
NA	TRBJ1-3	TRBV6-5	NA	CASSTLVGAGNTIYF	TGTGCCAGCAGTACCCTCGTTGGGGCTGGAAACACCATATATTTT
NA	TRBJ1-4	TRBV6-6	TRBD1	CASSPTGGRNEKLFF	TGTGCCAGCAGTCCCACAGGGGGTAGAAATGAAAAACTGTTTTTT
NA	TRBJ2-5	TRBV5-4	TRBD2	CASSLLTSGQETQYF	TGTGCCAGCAGCTTACTGACTAGCGGACAAGAGACCCAGTACTTC
once	TRBJ1-3	TRBV2	NA	CASSAQGNSGNTIYF	TGTGCCAGCAGTGCCCAGGGCAACTCTGGAAACACCATATATTTT
NA	TRBJ1-2	TRBV18	NA	CASSPTGSNYGYTF	TGTGCCAGCTCACCAACGGGATCTAACTATGGCTACACCTTC
NA	TRBJ1-6	TRBV28	TRBD1	CASSRTGLSYNSPLHF	TGTGCCAGCAGTCGGACAGGACTCTCCTATAATTCACCCCTCCACTTT
NA	TRBJ2-3	TRBV14	TRBD2	CASSQDRRGVSTDTQYF	TGTGCCAGCAGCCAAGATCGGCGGGGGGTTAGCACAGATACGCAGTATTTT
NA	TRBJ1-1	TRBV19	NA	CASRLYMNTEAFF	TGTGCCAGTAGGCTCTACATGAACACTGAAGCTTTCTTT